This T cell receptor beta chain was profiled in a study of long-term antiretroviral therapy in people with HIV. The V segment lost 4 bases and the J segment 5 bases; nucleotides outside the gene matches: 14. The CDR3 runs 17 residues. The germline CDR1 and CDR2 sequences are SNHLY and FYNNEI. Assay version v3.0 of immunoSEQ was used, and it was run at survey level. TCRdb keeps only in-frame clones here, not all; method: immunoSEQ multiplex PCR. The data hold 25,000 to 30,000 clones, with about 94% observed a single time. The V and J genes are TRBV2 and TRBJ2-7; 10 bases are shared with TRBD2. The clonotype originates from a man aged 45-65 years with HIV. Sample: unsorted PBMCs, taken roughly 7.1 years after starting antiretroviral therapy. CDR3 DNA sequence: TGTGCCAGCAGTGGTGGCAGCGGGGGGGCGGGGAGCCACGAGCAGTACTTC. Translating it yields CASSGGSGGAGSHEQYF.